What follows are 26 T cell receptor beta chains derived from one specimen sequenced in a study of blood T cell repertoires in COVID-19. The table came from immunoSEQ multiplex PCR; TCRdb's copy has only in-frame clones and leaves some out. The sample records approximately 170,000 clones, about 88% being singletons. The sample was peripheral blood. The receptor source for this set is a young man who had recovered from COVID-19.

This rearrangement joins TRBV21-1 to TRBJ2-7; TRBD1 is taken as the D call from the table, unchecked against the DNA. TRBV21-1 has pseudogene status. The CDR3 runs 20 residues. This chain's CDR3 is CASSKDSIWQGPSLIHEQYF. Written as DNA, the CDR3 is TGTGCCAGCAGCAAAGATTCAATATGGCAGGGGCCGTCCCTCATCCACGAGCAGTACTTC.

This chain connects TRBV7-8 to TRBJ2-5; D ambiguous. The germline V and J ends were trimmed by 0 bases and 1 base, with 9 bases remaining between them. The CDR3 is 15 amino acids. Germline V CDR1 and CDR2: SGHVS, FQNEAQ. CDR3 coding DNA: TGTGCCAGCAGCTTAGCTTCACTGCGCCAAGAGACCCAGTACTTC. Translating gives CASSLASLRQETQYF.

V is TRBV18 and J is TRBJ1-5, with a possible D match to TRBD1 (6 bases). The V gene's germline CDR1 is KGHSH and CDR2 LQKENI. This CDR3 is built from 14 residues. Trimming removed 3 bases from V and 3 bases from J, with 9 bases in between. The CDR3 bases are TGTGCCAGCTCACCCGGACAGATCAATCAGCCCCAGCATTTT. Its protein product is CASSPGQINQPQHF. The full variable domain, with the rest looked up from reference TRBV18 and TRBJ1-5, is NAGVMQNPRHLVRRRGQEARLRCSPMKGHSHVYWYRQLPEEGLKFMVYLQKENIIDESGMPKERFSAEFPKEGPSILRIQQVVRGDSAAYFCASSPGQINQPQHFGDGTRLSIL.

Details on this clone: Mismatch with germline at one junction end may stem from a read error. The chain employs TRBV7-7 and TRBJ2-7, with 7 bases identical to TRBD1. The CDR3 extends over 15 amino acids. In germline, CDR1 is SSHAT, CDR2 FNYEAQ (reference sequence). The CDR3 protein is CASSQNRGESYEQYF. The DNA of the CDR3 is TGTGCTAGCAGCCAAAACAGGGGTGAGTCCTACGAGCAGTACTTC.

The V and J genes are TRBV9 and TRBJ1-6; TRBD1 matches 9 bases. From germline, CDR1 is SGDLS and CDR2 YYNGEE. V dropped 1 base and J dropped 13; count of bases not matched to a gene: 9. The CDR3 runs 15 residues. CDR3 in amino acids: CASSVIDRGDLPLHF. As DNA, the CDR3 is TGTGCCAGCAGCGTAATCGACAGGGGGGATTTGCCCCTCCACTTT.

The chain joins TRBV2 to TRBJ1-6; D may be TRBD1 (6 bases). Trimming took off 8 bases at V and 11 bases at J, with 19 bases between the two ends. CDR3 length: 14 amino acids. Germline V gene lookup returns CDR1 SNHLY and CDR2 FYNNEI. The CDR3 coding sequence is TGTGCCAGCGGAGACACCAGGGGCAGGGCACCCCTCCACTTT. Its protein product is CASGDTRGRAPLHF.

The rearrangement joins TRBV6-6 to TRBJ2-7; 10 positions agree with TRBD1. This CDR3 spans 13 amino acids. CDR1 is MNHNY, CDR2 SVGAGI, per germline (reference sequence). The V and J ends lost 11 bases and 3 bases, in that order; junction bases with no gene match: 7. The CDR3 loop is CAGRRTGGYEQYF. In DNA, the CDR3 is TGTGCCGGGCGGAGGACAGGGGGCTACGAGCAGTACTTC.

The chain uses TRBV28 and TRBJ1-2; no clear D gene. The length of the CDR3 is 12 residues. V was clipped by 6 bases and J by 2 bases, with 7 bases between them. The germline CDR1 and CDR2 sequences are MDHEN and SYDVKM. For the CDR3, the DNA is TGTGCCAGCAGCAACAGCAACTATGGCTACACCTTC. Protein: CASSNSNYGYTF.

V is TRBV19 and J is TRBJ2-2, with TRBD1 identical over 8 bases. The CDR3 spans 14 residues. CDR1 is LNHDA and CDR2 is SQIVND in the germline V gene (reference sequence). Trimming cost V 3 bases and J 8 bases; bases outside gene matches: 5. The CDR3 here is CASSIQGAGGELFF. Written as DNA, the CDR3 is TGTGCCAGTAGTATCCAGGGGGCTGGAGGGGAGCTGTTTTTT.

This sequence joins TRBV20-1 and TRBJ1-3; no reliable D call. Germline assignment: CDR1 DFQATT and CDR2 SNEGSKA (reference sequence). The CDR3 extends over 14 amino acids. V lost 3 bases and J 3 bases, leaving 12 bases between the germline ends. The CDR3 nucleotides are TGCAGTGCTAGTATTGGAGCCTTTGGAAACACCATATATTTT. This codes for CSASIGAFGNTIYF.

This chain connects TRBV24-1 to TRBJ1-4; 11 bases match TRBD1. Germline CDR1 reads KGHDR; CDR2 reads SFDVKD. V trimming: 8 bases; J trimming: 2 bases; junction bases outside the gene matches: 6. The CDR3 extends over 16 amino acids. CDR3 DNA sequence: TGTGCCACCAAAGCCGGGACAGGGGGGACTAATGAAAAACTGTTTTTT. Residues: CATKAGTGGTNEKLFF.

The V gene is TRBV27, the J gene TRBJ1-5, with TRBD1 identical over 8 bases. This CDR3 is built from 15 residues. Unmatched junction bases numbered 9, after V lost 5 bases and J lost 6 bases. From germline, CDR1 is MNHEY and CDR2 SMNVEV (reference sequence). The chain's CDR3 is CASSTLGQGGQPQHF. In DNA, the CDR3 is TGTGCCAGCAGTACTCTTGGACAGGGCGGTCAGCCCCAGCATTTT.

This clone has only a few counts. The rearrangement uses TRBV5-4 and TRBJ2-7; 8 nucleotides agree with TRBD2. V lost 0 bases to trimming and J lost 4 bases; unmatched junction nucleotides: 6. Germline V CDR1 and CDR2: SGHNT, YYREEE (reference sequence). The CDR3 runs to 15 residues. The CDR3 sequence: CASSLAGGRSYEQYF. The CDR3 bases are TGTGCCAGCAGCTTGGCGGGCGGGAGGTCATACGAGCAGTACTTC.

This rearrangement joins TRBV4-3 to TRBJ2-7, with TRBD2 identical over 10 bases. This CDR3 spans 18 amino acids. The germline V gene has CDR1 LGHNA and CDR2 YSLEER. V lost 0 bases, J lost 3 bases, and 11 bases stayed unmatched. The CDR3 DNA reads TGCGCCAGCAGCCAAGATTCGCTAGCGGGAGAGGCGGGCTACGAGCAGTACTTC. It translates to CASSQDSLAGEAGYEQYF.

J is TRBJ1-2 and V is TRBV28; 8 bases are a match to TRBD1. V shed 9 bases, J shed 1 base, and the junction held 10 bases outside the gene matches. The germline gives CDR1 MDHEN, CDR2 SYDVKM. The CDR3 spans 15 residues. The CDR3 loop reads CARETGGSINYGYTF. CDR3 DNA sequence: TGTGCCAGGGAAACAGGGGGTTCGATTAACTATGGCTACACCTTC.

This clone was picked up one time. The CDR3 region is CASSQDLAGGRVRGYTF. The CDR3 bases are TGCGCCAGCAGCCAAGATCTAGCAGGAGGTAGGGTGCGTGGCTACACCTTC. The genes are TRBV4-1 and TRBJ1-2; D not certain. Looked up from germline, CDR1 is MGHRA and CDR2 is YSYEKL. The CDR3 loop spans 17 amino acids. Trimming cost V 0 bases and J 7 bases, with 21 bases left between them.

The genes are TRBV19 and TRBJ2-1; 7 bases are a match to TRBD1. The CDR3 is 13 amino acids. V dropped 10 bases and J dropped 10; count of bases not matched to a gene: 13. Germline values: CDR1 LNHDA, CDR2 SQIVND (reference sequence). The CDR3, as DNA: TGTGCCACCCAGGGGACAGTCGTCCAAGAGCAGTTCTTC. This encodes CATQGTVVQEQFF. The full variable domain, with the rest looked up from reference TRBV19 and TRBJ2-1, is DGGITQSPKYLFRKEGQNVTLSCEQNLNHDAMYWYRQDPGQGLRLIYYSQIVNDFQKGDIAEGYSVSREKKESFPLTVTSAQKNPTAFYLCATQGTVVQEQFFGPGTRLTVL.

The CDR3 is CASSSAGGPRDTQYF. For the CDR3, the DNA is TGTGCCAGCAGCTCAGCGGGGGGTCCTAGGGATACGCAGTATTTT. The rearrangement links TRBV7-9 to TRBJ2-3; 9 bases match TRBD2. The germline CDR1 and CDR2 sequences are SEHNR and FQNEAQ (reference sequence). CDR3 length equals 15 residues. V shed 4 bases and J 6 bases; nucleotides not matched to a gene: 8.

V and J are TRBV18 and TRBJ2-1; D remains unclear. The V end was cut by 0 bases, the J end by 2 bases, with 8 bases between. The CDR3 length is 15 residues. The V gene's germline CDR1 is KGHSH and CDR2 LQKENI. The CDR3 protein is CASSPPYSPYNEQFF. CDR3 nucleotide sequence: TGTGCCAGCTCACCACCGTACAGCCCCTACAATGAGCAGTTCTTC.

This chain links TRBV6-5 with TRBJ2-7; D might be TRBD2 (6 bases). Looked up from germline, CDR1 is MNHEY and CDR2 is SVGAGI. Trimming stripped 10 bases from V and 0 bases from J, with 16 bases between. The CDR3 covers 14 residues. DNA for the CDR3: TGTGCCACCCTTCCTAGCGATAACTCCTACGAGCAGTACTTC. Translating it yields CATLPSDNSYEQYF.

V is TRBV24-1 and J is TRBJ2-2; the D is unclear. Germline CDR1 KGHDR, CDR2 SFDVKD. The CDR3 extends over 12 amino acids. V lost 1 base to trimming and J lost 7 bases, with 3 bases between them. CDR3 residues: CATSDFGGELFF. The CDR3 DNA is TGTGCCACCAGTGATTTCGGCGGGGAGCTGTTTTTT.

This clone has a single count. The chain employs TRBV20-1 and TRBJ2-7; maybe TRBD1 (6 bases). CDR3 length: 11 residues. Germline CDR1 and CDR2: DFQATT and SNEGSKA (reference sequence). The CDR3 reads CNLDSTYEQYF. The DNA for the CDR3 is TGCAATTTGGACAGTACCTACGAGCAGTACTTC.

The chain is built from TRBV29-1 and TRBJ1-5; D is perhaps TRBD1 (6 bases). The germline V and J ends were trimmed by 3 bases and 6 bases, with 12 bases remaining between them. This CDR3 is built from 13 residues. Germline-derived CDR1 and CDR2 are SQVTM and ANQGSEA. The DNA for the CDR3 is TGCAGCGTTGAGGAGACCAGGGGTCAGCCCCAGCATTTT. It specifies CSVEETRGQPQHF.

CDR3 protein: CAIRPGQGLLGTEAFF. As DNA, the CDR3 is TGTGCCATCCGGCCGGGACAGGGGCTCCTCGGCACTGAAGCTTTCTTT. This chain connects TRBV25-1 to TRBJ1-1; 10 positions match TRBD1. Germline CDR1 is MGHDK and CDR2 is SYGVNS. CDR3 length equals 16 residues. V lost 10 bases to trimming and J lost 4 bases; unmatched junction nucleotides: 15.

A single count supports this clone. The chain employs TRBV27 and TRBJ2-7; TRBD1 aligns across 7 bases. V lost 5 bases, J lost 5 bases, and 3 bases stayed unmatched. The CDR3 has 12 amino acids. The V gene's germline CDR1 is MNHEY and CDR2 SMNVEV (reference sequence). The CDR3 region is CASSTTGHEQYF. The CDR3 region has the DNA TGTGCCAGCAGTACGACAGGGCACGAGCAGTACTTC.

The V gene is TRBV15, the J gene TRBJ1-2, with 7 bases fitting TRBD1. V gave up 1 base and J gave up 7 bases; unmatched junction bases: 9. The CDR3 runs 15 residues. Germline V CDR1 and CDR2: LNHNV, YYDKDF (reference sequence). The CDR3 reads CATSRAETGSAGYTF. Written as DNA, the CDR3 is TGTGCCACCAGCAGAGCCGAGACAGGGTCGGCTGGCTACACCTTC.